The 26 T cell receptor beta chains listed next were all sequenced from one sample in a study of blood T cell repertoires in COVID-19. Clones were read by immunoSEQ multiplex PCR, and TCRdb kept only the in-frame ones, dropping some. The sample shows some 530,000 clones, approximately 85% of them seen only once. The specimen sequenced was peripheral blood. Receptor source: a human donor in a cohort sampled during active COVID-19.

The V and J genes are TRBV7-2 and TRBJ2-2, with D possibly TRBD2 on 6 matching bases. The germline CDR1 and CDR2 sequences are SGHTA and FQGNSA. V lost 2 bases and J lost 4, with 11 bases in between. The CDR3 totals 15 residues. CDR3 nucleotide sequence: TGTGCCAGCAGCTTAAATGCGGGAAGCACCGGGGAGCTGTTTTTT. Translating gives CASSLNAGSTGELFF.

The gene calls are TRBV29-1 and TRBJ2-1; 10 bases map to TRBD1. Germline trimming cut 7 bases from V and 6 bases from J; bases unmatched to any gene: 9. Germline loops: CDR1 SQVTM, CDR2 ANQGSEA. This CDR3 has 14 amino acids. The CDR3 DNA follows: TGCAGCGCGAAGCGGGACAGGGGACCCAATGAGCAGTTCTTC. This sequence encodes CSAKRDRGPNEQFF.

The chain is built from TRBV6-2 or TRBV6-3 and TRBJ1-5, with 8 bases fitting TRBD1. Germline V gene sequence: CDR1 MNHEY, CDR2 SVGEGT. The CDR3 runs to 17 residues. The ends lost 4 bases at V and 1 base at J; junction bases unmatched: 9. DNA for the CDR3: TGTGCCAGCAGTTTAATGACAGGGGCCCCGAGCAATCAGCCCCAGCATTTT. This encodes CASSLMTGAPSNQPQHF.

The V gene is TRBV9, the J gene TRBJ2-1; 8 nucleotides agree with TRBD2. V lost 2 bases, J lost 1 base, and 8 bases stayed unmatched. CDR3 length equals 17 residues. Germline CDR1 is SGDLS and CDR2 is YYNGEE. This CDR3 is CASSVSAGEGSYNEQFF. CDR3 sequence (DNA): TGTGCCAGCAGCGTCTCAGCGGGAGAAGGGTCCTACAATGAGCAGTTCTTC.

The sample holds one count of this clone. The V gene is TRBV19, the J gene TRBJ1-2; possible D gene TRBD1, 6 bases. Trimming removed 3 bases from V and 4 bases from J, with 12 bases in between. Germline V CDR1 and CDR2: LNHDA, SQIVND (reference sequence). There are 14 residues in the CDR3. CDR3 amino acids: CASSMRQGSYGYTF. The CDR3 DNA reads as TGTGCCAGTAGTATGCGGCAGGGGTCCTATGGCTACACCTTC.

In its sample, this clone was seen once. The rearrangement joins TRBV28 to TRBJ1-1; 10 positions agree with TRBD1. From germline, CDR1 is MDHEN and CDR2 SYDVKM. The CDR3 runs 14 residues. The trim removed 8 bases at V and 3 bases at J, leaving 6 bases unmatched. CDR3 protein: CASLTGGADTEAFF. The CDR3 nucleotides are TGTGCCAGCTTGACAGGGGGCGCGGACACTGAAGCTTTCTTT.

V gene TRBV5-6 combines with J gene TRBJ2-1, with D unclear. The CDR3 covers 15 residues. Trimming shortened V by 3 bases and J by 4 bases, and 14 bases separated the two germline ends. Germline V gene data show CDR1 as SGHDT and CDR2 as YYEEEE. CDR3 in amino acids: CASSSRLEWYNEQFF. For the CDR3, the DNA is TGTGCCAGCAGCTCCCGACTGGAGTGGTACAATGAGCAGTTCTTC.

The CDR3 here is CASSTRTSGRAGNNEQFF. For the CDR3, the DNA is TGTGCCAGCAGCACCCGGACTAGCGGGAGGGCCGGAAACAATGAGCAGTTCTTC. The rearrangement links TRBV9 to TRBJ2-1; 15 bases are a match to TRBD2. The ends lost 4 bases at V and 5 bases at J; junction bases unmatched: 10. Per the germline V gene, CDR1 is SGDLS and CDR2 is YYNGEE. The CDR3 length is 18 residues. Looking up the rest from reference TRBV9 and TRBJ2-1 gives the full variable domain: DSGVTQTPKHLITATGQRVTLRCSPRSGDLSVYWYQQSLDQGLQFLIQYYNGEERAKGNILERFSAQQFPDLHSELNLSSLELGDSALYFCASSTRTSGRAGNNEQFFGPGTRLTVL.

A remark on this clone: Distinct nucleotide sequences in the sample also encode this CDR3. V is TRBV5-4 and J is TRBJ2-5, with TRBD2 identical over 11 bases. The CDR3 is made up of 15 amino acids. V dropped 1 base and J dropped 4; count of bases not matched to a gene: 3. Germline assignment: CDR1 SGHNT and CDR2 YYREEE (reference sequence). CDR3 loop: CASSLTSGSRETQYF. CDR3 in DNA: TGTGCCAGCAGCTTGACTAGCGGGAGCCGAGAGACCCAGTACTTC.

The gene calls are TRBV2 and TRBJ2-7, with D possibly being TRBD1 (6 bases). This CDR3 has 16 amino acids. The germline V and J ends were trimmed by 5 bases and 4 bases, with 21 bases remaining between them. Germline CDR1 reads SNHLY; CDR2 reads FYNNEI. The CDR3 DNA sequence: TGTGCCAGCAGTCAAGGACAGATGTTAGCCCTATACGAGCAGTACTTC. As protein: CASSQGQMLALYEQYF.

The rearrangement joins TRBV19 to TRBJ1-5; D gene uncertain. Germline CDR1 reads LNHDA; CDR2 reads SQIVND (reference sequence). The CDR3 contains 13 residues. The germline V and J ends were trimmed by 7 bases and 5 bases, with 12 bases remaining between them. The CDR3 reads CASTKESYQPQHF. The DNA of the CDR3 is TGTGCCAGTACGAAGGAGTCGTATCAGCCCCAGCATTTT.

V and J are TRBV30 and TRBJ2-7; the match to TRBD2 covers 14 bases. J gave up 6 bases and V 3 bases, and 7 bases lay outside the gene matches. The CDR3 runs 15 residues. CDR1 is GTSNPN, CDR2 SVGIG, per germline (reference sequence). CDR3: CAWSAGLAGEGEQYF. The CDR3 region has the DNA TGTGCCTGGAGCGCGGGACTAGCGGGAGAGGGCGAGCAGTACTTC.

The chain combines TRBV5-5 with TRBJ2-7, with TRBD1 identical over 9 bases. V lost 3 bases, J lost 4 bases, and 5 bases stayed unmatched. CDR3 length: 14 amino acids. CDR1 and CDR2 (germline): SGHKS, YYEKEE (reference sequence). This CDR3 is CASSSGTGWYEQYF. For the CDR3, the DNA is TGTGCCAGCAGCTCGGGGACAGGGTGGTACGAGCAGTACTTC.

The chain is built from TRBV6-4 and TRBJ2-3, with 9 positions matching TRBD2. Germline CDR1 and CDR2: MRHNA and SNTAGT. The CDR3 covers 14 residues. Germline trimming cut 2 bases from V and 10 bases from J; bases unmatched to any gene: 7. CDR3 bases: TGTGCCAGCAGTGACGGGCCTAGCGGGAAGGCGCAGTATTTT. This encodes CASSDGPSGKAQYF.

V is TRBV2 and J is TRBJ2-2, with 11 bases fitting TRBD2. In germline, CDR1 is SNHLY, CDR2 FYNNEI. The ends lost 8 bases at V and 5 bases at J; junction bases unmatched: 1. The length of the CDR3 is 13 residues. The DNA of the CDR3 is TGTGCCAGCCGACTAGCGGGAACCGGGGAGCTGTTTTTT. Translating gives CASRLAGTGELFF.

V and J are TRBV6-2 or TRBV6-3 and TRBJ2-5, with 10 bases that match TRBD2. J was trimmed by 2 bases and V by 0 bases; bases with no gene match: 3. The CDR3 totals 16 residues. CDR1 MNHEY and CDR2 SVGEGT come from the germline V gene. CDR3 in DNA: TGTGCCAGCAGTTACTCCACTAGCGGGGCTCAAGAGACCCAGTACTTC. Translated: CASSYSTSGAQETQYF.

This clone appeared a few times. CDR3 residues: CASSLYPGQGPLDEQFF. The CDR3 DNA reads TGTGCCAGCAGCCTTTACCCGGGACAGGGGCCCCTCGATGAGCAGTTCTTC. The chain couples TRBV14 to TRBJ2-1; 10 bases fit TRBD1. Germline values: CDR1 SGHDN, CDR2 FVKESK. The V and J ends lost 4 bases and 8 bases, in that order; junction bases with no gene match: 14. This CDR3 spans 17 amino acids.

The chain links TRBV6-5 to TRBJ2-1; 8 bases are shared with TRBD2. The CDR3 has 13 residues. CDR1 is MNHEY and CDR2 is SVGAGI in the germline V gene. J lost 10 bases, V lost 2 bases, and 4 bases had no gene match. Here the CDR3 DNA reads TGTGCCAGCAGTTACCGGGGGGGGCAGGAGCAGTTCTTC. Residues: CASSYRGGQEQFF.

The chain is built from TRBV27 and TRBJ2-1, with 9 nucleotides matching TRBD1. Germline V gives CDR1 MNHEY, CDR2 SMNVEV (reference sequence). The trim removed 6 bases at V and 9 bases at J, leaving 18 bases unmatched. The CDR3 has 17 residues. The CDR3 here is CASRSKTDRGLRVEQFF. CDR3 coding DNA: TGTGCCAGCAGATCTAAGACGGACAGGGGATTACGCGTTGAGCAGTTCTTC.

The V and J genes are TRBV6-2 or TRBV6-3 and TRBJ2-7, with a tentative D call TRBD2 (6 bases). This CDR3 has 15 amino acids. Germline V gene data show CDR1 as MNHEY and CDR2 as SVGEGT. V dropped 4 bases and J dropped 2 bases, with 15 bases sitting between them. This CDR3 is CASSWPGLGTYEQYF. CDR3 nucleotides: TGTGCCAGCAGTTGGCCGGGACTCGGCACCTACGAGCAGTACTTC.

This clone was counted at least ten times. This chain uses TRBV5-8 with TRBJ1-4; possible D gene TRBD1, 6 bases. There are 15 residues in the CDR3. V shed 5 bases and J shed 2 bases, with 13 bases lying between them. Germline CDR1 is SGHTS and CDR2 is YDEGEE. This chain's CDR3 is CASSSYRVTNEKLFF. CDR3 coding DNA: TGTGCCAGCAGTTCGTACAGGGTCACTAATGAAAAACTGTTTTTT.

The CDR3 DNA is TGTGCCAGCAGCCAAGATATCGGGATCGCGGCGGATTCACCCCTCCACTTT. Encoded protein: CASSQDIGIAADSPLHF. This chain uses TRBV4-2 with TRBJ1-6; D remains ambiguous. The V gene's germline CDR1 is LGHNA and CDR2 YNFKEQ. V lost 0 bases, J lost 8 bases, and 17 bases lay in between. CDR3 length equals 17 residues.

This chain joins TRBV18 and TRBJ1-1; TRBD1 agrees at 7 bases. The CDR3 loop spans 17 amino acids. V lost 3 bases to trimming and J lost 1 base; unmatched junction nucleotides: 11. The germline V gene has CDR1 KGHSH and CDR2 LQKENI. The CDR3 nucleotides are TGTGCCAGCTCACCCGGGACAGCCATTTGGGAGAACACTGAAGCTTTCTTT. Protein product: CASSPGTAIWENTEAFF.

The J gene is TRBJ2-2, the V gene TRBV5-1; no clear D gene. The ends were cut back, 3 bases at V and 8 bases at J, with 8 bases in the middle. Per the germline V gene, CDR1 is SGHRS and CDR2 is YFSETQ. This CDR3 region has 12 residues. This CDR3 reads CASSSNGGELFF. The DNA of the CDR3 is TGCGCCAGCAGCTCCAACGGGGGGGAGCTGTTTTTT.

The chain has TRBV24-1 and TRBJ2-3; TRBD2 matches at 10 bases. The V and J ends lost 4 bases and 4 bases, in that order; junction bases with no gene match: 4. Per the germline V gene, CDR1 is KGHDR and CDR2 is SFDVKD. CDR3 length: 15 residues. The CDR3 DNA follows: TGTGCCACCAGTGAGCTAGCGGGAGACCCAGATACGCAGTATTTT. It encodes CATSELAGDPDTQYF.

The chain uses TRBV10-3 and TRBJ1-5; tentatively, D is TRBD1 (5 bases). The V end was cut by 6 bases, the J end by 7 bases, with 19 bases between. The CDR3 length is 15 residues. Germline V CDR1 and CDR2: ENHRY, SYGVKD. CDR3: CAIRGGGNADQPQHF. The CDR3 DNA reads as TGTGCCATCAGGGGGGGTGGAAATGCGGACCAGCCCCAGCATTTT.